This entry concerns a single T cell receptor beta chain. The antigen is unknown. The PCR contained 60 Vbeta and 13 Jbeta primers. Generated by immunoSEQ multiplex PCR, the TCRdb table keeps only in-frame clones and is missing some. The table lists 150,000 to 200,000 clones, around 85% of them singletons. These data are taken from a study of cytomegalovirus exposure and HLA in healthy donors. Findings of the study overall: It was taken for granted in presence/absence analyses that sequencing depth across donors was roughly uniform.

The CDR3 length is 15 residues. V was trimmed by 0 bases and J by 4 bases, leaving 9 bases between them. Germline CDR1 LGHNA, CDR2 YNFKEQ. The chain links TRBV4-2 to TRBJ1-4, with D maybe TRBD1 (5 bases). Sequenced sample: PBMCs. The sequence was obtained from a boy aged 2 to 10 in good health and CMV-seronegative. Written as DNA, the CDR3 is TGTGCCAGCAGCCAAGACCCAGGGATTAATGAAAAACTGTTTTTT. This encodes CASSQDPGINEKLFF.